Below, 32 T cell receptor beta chains from the same sample are listed, as sequenced in a study of low-dose radiotherapy and immunotherapy resistance in tumors. Gene-specific TRAV and TRBV primers were used for first-strand cDNA, covering alpha and beta chains. Amplification of TCRs used a constant-region primer and V-primer adapter for around 19 PCR cycles. TCRdb re-analysed the reads in MiXCR, keeping a single row per CDR3 protein. Among 85,000 to 95,000 distinct CDR3 sequences, 9.4% were seen once, and the ten largest hold roughly 1%. This sample's time point: before trial treatment. The sequences come from PBMCs, collected before treatment. These receptors came from a male donor with prostate cancer.

This clonotype was recorded many times. This chain connects TRBV4-2 to TRBJ1-1; TRBD1 matches at 10 bases. There are 15 residues in the CDR3. Germline V gene lookup returns CDR1 LGHNA and CDR2 YNFKEQ. Losses at the gene ends were 8 bases for V and 4 bases for J; bases not matched to a gene: 10. The CDR3 DNA is TGTGCCAGCCGACAGGGGGCGGGTCCCCTCACTGAAGCTTTCTTT. This codes for CASRQGAGPLTEAFF.

The chain is built from TRBV9 and TRBJ2-1, with 12 nucleotides matching TRBD2. Unmatched junction bases numbered 4, after V lost 0 bases and J lost 9 bases. Germline V gene lookup returns CDR1 SGDLS and CDR2 YYNGEE. The CDR3 loop spans 15 amino acids. The DNA for the CDR3 is TGTGCCAGCAGCGTAGAGACTAGCGGGAGAGGTGAGCAGTTCTTC. Translated: CASSVETSGRGEQFF.

This clonotype was counted at least ten times. The gene calls are TRBV28 and TRBJ2-7, with D maybe TRBD1 (5 bases). The germline V and J ends were trimmed by 2 bases and 2 bases, with 13 bases remaining between them. CDR3 length: 15 amino acids. In germline, CDR1 is MDHEN, CDR2 SYDVKM. The CDR3: CASSLGFTDTYEQYF. CDR3 bases: TGTGCCAGCAGTTTAGGTTTCACGGACACCTACGAGCAGTACTTC. Full variable domain (outside the CDR3, taken from reference TRBV28 and TRBJ2-7): DVKVTQSSRYLVKRTGEKVFLECVQDMDHENMFWYRQDPGLGLRLIYFSYDVKMKEKGDIPEGYSVSREKKERFSLILESASTNQTSMYLCASSLGFTDTYEQYFGPGTRLTVT.

In the case of this clonotype: A far larger clone is a single base away, which makes a read error likely. This chain uses TRBV26 with TRBJ1-2; the D call in the table, TRBD1, was not verified against the DNA. TRBV26 is described as a pseudogene. The CDR3 is made up of 14 amino acids. This CDR3 is CASSPLGTEAGYTF. CDR3 sequence (DNA): TGTGCCAGCAGTCCCTTAGGGACAGAGGCTGGCTACACCTTC.

This clonotype has at least ten counts. The rearrangement joins TRBV4-1 to TRBJ1-1; D remains unclear. This CDR3 region has 13 residues. Germline V gene lookup returns CDR1 MGHRA and CDR2 YSYEKL. The ends were cut back, 2 bases at V and 4 bases at J, with 8 bases in the middle. The CDR3 is CASSQREGTEAFF. CDR3 bases: TGCGCCAGCAGCCAACGAGAAGGCACTGAAGCTTTCTTT.

This clonotype was counted ten times or more. V gene TRBV19 combines with J gene TRBJ2-6; no definite D call. Trimming stripped 5 bases from V and 1 base from J, with 9 bases between. The V gene's germline CDR1 is LNHDA and CDR2 SQIVND (reference sequence). The CDR3 extends over 15 amino acids. The CDR3 nucleotides are TGTGCCAGTAGTTACAAGGCTTCTGGGGCCAACGTCCTGACTTTC. It yields the protein CASSYKASGANVLTF.

Remarks on this clonotype: A far larger clone lies a single base away; this is likely a read error. This chain connects TRBV28 to TRBJ2-5; 12 positions agree with TRBD1. The CDR3 has 15 residues. The V gene end was trimmed by 5 bases and the J gene end by 11 bases; junction bases not matched to a gene: 12. Germline CDR1 is MDHEN and CDR2 is SYDVKM. CDR3 sequence: CASSAGTGGVNEQYF. CDR3 sequence (DNA): TGTGCCAGCAGTGCCGGGACAGGGGGCGTGAATGAGCAGTACTTC.

This clonotype was found many times. The chain uses TRBV11-3 and TRBJ2-1, with TRBD1 identical over 8 bases. The CDR3 consists of 15 residues. With 5 bases clipped from V and 6 bases from J, the junction kept 9 bases outside the gene matches. CDR1 is SGHNT, CDR2 YENEEA, per germline. CDR3 amino acids: CASSASGQEGNEQFF. DNA of the CDR3: TGTGCCAGCAGCGCCTCGGGACAGGAGGGCAATGAGCAGTTCTTC.

V usage is TRBV5-3 and J usage is TRBJ2-1; TRBD2 aligns across 13 bases. TRBV5-3 is designated an ORF whose function remains uncertain. With V trimmed by 8 bases and J by 8 bases, 10 bases remained unmatched. This CDR3 is 15 amino acids long. CDR3 sequence reads: CARSQGLAGTDEQFF. CDR3 DNA sequence: TGTGCCAGGAGCCAGGGACTAGCGGGAACCGATGAGCAGTTCTTC.

There are many counts of this clonotype. The rearrangement links TRBV28 to TRBJ2-1; D remains unclear. The CDR3 has 13 residues. V shed 4 bases and J shed 6 bases, with 10 bases lying between them. Germline values: CDR1 MDHEN, CDR2 SYDVKM. As DNA, the CDR3 is TGTGCCAGCAGTTCACAAACGATCAATGAGCAGTTCTTC. Its protein product is CASSSQTINEQFF.

This clonotype showed up many times. The gene calls are TRBV28 and TRBJ2-3; 14 bases align to TRBD2. Per the germline V gene, CDR1 is MDHEN and CDR2 is SYDVKM. The J segment lost 4 bases and the V segment lost 3 bases, leaving 9 bases of the junction unmatched. The CDR3 spans 18 residues. The DNA for the CDR3 is TGTGCCAGCAGTTTCGGGACTAGCGGGAGCGGAAAGGCAGATACGCAGTATTTT. This encodes CASSFGTSGSGKADTQYF.

This clonotype was recorded at least ten times. As DNA, the CDR3 is TGTGCCGTTCTCCCGCCGGGACTAGGCCGTTACGAGCAGTACTTC. Protein: CAVLPPGLGRYEQYF. The chain is built from TRBV28 and TRBJ2-7; TRBD2 matches 8 bases. Germline lookup yields CDR1 MDHEN and CDR2 SYDVKM. There are 15 residues in the CDR3. After removal of 11 bases from V and 4 bases from J, the junction contained 16 bases not matched to a gene.

This clonotype was counted at least ten times. The chain recombines TRBV29-1 with TRBJ1-2, with D perhaps TRBD1 (5 bases). The germline V gene has CDR1 SQVTM and CDR2 ANQGSEA. V gave up 3 bases and J gave up 3 bases, with 11 bases separating them. CDR3 size: 13 residues. CDR3 coding DNA: TGCAGCGTTGATTTTAGAGGGGACTATGGCTACACCTTC. It codes for CSVDFRGDYGYTF.

This clonotype appeared many times. The chain carries TRBV30 and TRBJ2-6, with D hard to call. The CDR3 totals 13 residues. Germline CDR1 and CDR2: GTSNPN and SVGIG (reference sequence). Trimming removed 5 bases from V and 2 bases from J, with 7 bases in between. CDR3 protein: CAWYPTGANVLTF. CDR3 nucleotides: TGTGCCTGGTATCCGACTGGGGCCAACGTCCTGACTTTC.

Ten or more counts support this clonotype. The chain recombines TRBV5-5 with TRBJ2-1; 10 nucleotides match TRBD2. Germline V gene lookup returns CDR1 SGHKS and CDR2 YYEKEE (reference sequence). The CDR3 is 16 residues long. V was clipped by 0 bases and J by 5 bases; unmatched bases: 5. CDR3 sequence: CASSLESGRADNEQFF. DNA for the CDR3: TGTGCCAGCAGCTTGGAAAGCGGGAGGGCCGACAATGAGCAGTTCTTC. Full variable domain (missing parts from reference TRBV5-5 and TRBJ2-1): DAGVTQSPTHLIKTRGQQVTLRCSPISGHKSVSWYQQVLGQGPQFIFQYYEKEERGRGNFPDRFSARQFPNYSSELNVNALLLGDSALYLCASSLESGRADNEQFFGPGTRLTVL.

Many counts were recorded for this clonotype. The genes are TRBV9 and TRBJ1-2; D not certain. The CDR3 sequence is 14 residues long. Per germline, CDR1 SGDLS and CDR2 YYNGEE. The V gene lost 4 bases and the J gene lost 12 bases, with 22 bases spanning the gap. The CDR3 reads CASSPSPQSVENTF. Written as DNA, the CDR3 is TGTGCCAGCAGCCCATCTCCGCAATCCGTAGAAAACACCTTC. Complete variable domain (other parts from reference TRBV9 and TRBJ1-2): DSGVTQTPKHLITATGQRVTLRCSPRSGDLSVYWYQQSLDQGLQFLIQYYNGEERAKGNILERFSAQQFPDLHSELNLSSLELGDSALYFCASSPSPQSVENTFGSGTRLTVV.

This clonotype has a count of ten or more. This chain links TRBV6-2 or TRBV6-3 with TRBJ1-1; no clear D. V shed 0 bases and J shed 1 base, with 9 bases lying between them. This CDR3 is built from 15 residues. CDR1 MNHEY and CDR2 SVGEGT come from the germline V gene. DNA for the CDR3: TGTGCCAGCAGTTACTCGAGAGGTCGGAACACTGAAGCTTTCTTT. Translated: CASSYSRGRNTEAFF.

This clonotype was seen a handful of times. V is TRBV7-8 and J is TRBJ2-7; tentative D call: TRBD2 (5 bases). V gave up 7 bases and J gave up 3 bases, with 10 bases separating them. The germline V gene encodes CDR1 SGHVS and CDR2 FQNEAQ. The CDR3 is made up of 12 amino acids. The CDR3 DNA sequence: TGTGCCAGCATCGGACGGGGCTACGAGCAGTACTTC. This translates into CASIGRGYEQYF.

Many counts were recorded for this clonotype. The V and J genes are TRBV3-1 and TRBJ2-3; 12 nucleotides match TRBD2. Germline trimming cut 4 bases from V and 0 bases from J; bases unmatched to any gene: 2. Per germline, CDR1 LGHDT and CDR2 YNNKEL (reference sequence). There are 16 residues in the CDR3. Here the CDR3 reads CASSRGLAGSTDTQYF. DNA for the CDR3: TGTGCCAGCAGCCGGGGACTAGCGGGTAGCACAGATACGCAGTATTTT.

The rearrangement uses TRBV12-3 or TRBV12-4 and TRBJ1-6; D is possibly TRBD1 (6 bases). The CDR3 is 12 amino acids. The ends were cut back, 6 bases at V and 9 bases at J, with 9 bases in the middle. The chain's CDR3 is CASSGQTSPLHF. Here the CDR3 DNA reads TGTGCCAGCAGCGGACAGACTTCACCCCTCCACTTT.

The sample holds many counts of this clonotype. This sequence joins TRBV3-1 and TRBJ2-5; D is undetermined. Germline CDR1 reads LGHDT; CDR2 reads YNNKEL (reference sequence). Trimming removed 5 bases from V and 4 bases from J, with 14 bases in between. The CDR3 loop spans 14 amino acids. The chain's CDR3 is CASSTHGSLETQYF. CDR3 nucleotide sequence: TGTGCCAGCAGCACCCACGGAAGTCTAGAGACCCAGTACTTC.

This clonotype was detected many times. The rearrangement uses TRBV7-9 and TRBJ2-5; no firm D call. Germline-derived CDR1 and CDR2 are SEHNR and FQNEAQ (reference sequence). V dropped 1 base and J dropped 1 base, with 7 bases sitting between them. CDR3 length: 14 residues. The CDR3 sequence is CASSLDNSQETQYF. The DNA of the CDR3 is TGTGCCAGCAGCTTAGATAACAGCCAAGAGACCCAGTACTTC. Full variable domain (rest looked up from reference TRBV7-9 and TRBJ2-5): DTGVSQNPRHKITKRGQNVTFRCDPISEHNRLYWYRQTLGQGPEFLTYFQNEAQLEKSRLLSDRFSAERPKGSFSTLEIQRTEQGDSAMYLCASSLDNSQETQYFGPGTRLLVL.

This clonotype was picked up a small number of times. The chain has TRBV5-1 and TRBJ2-7, with 9 positions matching TRBD1. The CDR3 loop spans 15 amino acids. V lost 4 bases, J lost 0 bases, and 5 bases stayed unmatched. The V gene's germline CDR1 is SGHRS and CDR2 YFSETQ. DNA of the CDR3: TGCGCCAGCAGCCCCCGGACAGGGGCCTCCTACGAGCAGTACTTC. It is translated as CASSPRTGASYEQYF. The full variable domain, in which reference TRBV5-1 and TRBJ2-7 provide the parts outside the CDR3, is KAGVTQTPRYLIKTRGQQVTLSCSPISGHRSVSWYQQTPGQGLQFLFEYFSETQRNKGNFPGRFSGRQFSNSRSEMNVSTLELGDSALYLCASSPRTGASYEQYFGPGTRLTVT.

This clonotype was counted ten times or more. The chain is built from TRBV28 and TRBJ2-5; perhaps TRBD2 as D (6 bases). This CDR3 is 14 amino acids long. Germline CDR1 is MDHEN and CDR2 is SYDVKM. Deletions cut 6 bases from V and 3 bases from J, with 14 bases between. The CDR3 coding sequence is TGTGCCAGCAGCCCCGGGTTAGCGGAAGAGACCCAGTACTTC. This sequence encodes CASSPGLAEETQYF.

In its sample, this clonotype was seen many times. The rearrangement links TRBV28 to TRBJ1-4; TRBD1 is a possible D gene (5 bases). This CDR3 region has 14 residues. CDR1 is MDHEN and CDR2 is SYDVKM in the germline V gene. Trimming took off 5 bases at V and 7 bases at J, with 14 bases between the two ends. The CDR3 coding sequence is TGTGCCAGCAGTCGGACAAACCAGGGTGAAAAACTGTTTTTT. Translated: CASSRTNQGEKLFF.

This clonotype appeared many times. The CDR3 nucleotides read TGTGCCAGCAGCGCCACCCGGGGGGGACAGGGTTCGGGAAAACTGTTTTTT. Its translation: CASSATRGGQGSGKLFF. The chain combines TRBV7-2 with TRBJ1-4, with 9 bases lining up with TRBD1. Germline CDR1 SGHTA, CDR2 FQGNSA. The CDR3 length is 17 residues. V lost 5 bases to trimming and J lost 10 bases; unmatched junction nucleotides: 17.

This clonotype was recorded many times. One end of the junction does not line up with germline, which may come from a read error. The chain has TRBV28 and TRBJ2-5, with D unresolved. The length of the CDR3 is 15 residues. Per the germline V gene, CDR1 is MDHEN and CDR2 is SYDVKM. In nucleotides, the CDR3 is TGTGCCAGCAGCCTAAGTCTCGGGCCACAAGAGGCCCAGTACTTC. It is translated as CASSLSLGPQEAQYF.

The chain carries TRBV6-5 and TRBJ2-5, with 10 bases lining up with TRBD2. The CDR3 contains 15 residues. J was trimmed by 6 bases and V by 2 bases; bases with no gene match: 6. Germline V gives CDR1 MNHEY, CDR2 SVGAGI. Written as DNA, the CDR3 is TGTGCCAGCAGTTACACAGCGGGAGGGAGAAAGACCCAGTACTTC. Translated: CASSYTAGGRKTQYF.

Remarks on this clonotype: A far more abundant clone sits one base away, making this likely a read error. The CDR3: CASSFGQGYGYTF. The CDR3 DNA follows: TGTGCCAGCAGCTTCGGACAGGGCTATGGCTACACCTTC. The chain uses TRBV6-1 and TRBJ1-2, with 8 bases matching TRBD1. The V gene end was trimmed by 6 bases and the J gene end by 4 bases; junction bases not matched to a gene: 4. The CDR3 has 13 amino acids. Germline V gene lookup returns CDR1 MNHNS and CDR2 SASEGT.

This clonotype was counted at least ten times. This chain links TRBV19 with TRBJ2-2; 9 nucleotides match TRBD1. J was trimmed by 6 bases and V by 4 bases; bases with no gene match: 12. CDR1 LNHDA and CDR2 SQIVND come from the germline V gene (reference sequence). The CDR3 has 17 residues. DNA for the CDR3: TGTGCCAGTAGTACCCCTGGACAGGGGAAGAGGCCCGGGGAGCTGTTTTTT. As protein: CASSTPGQGKRPGELFF.

The sample holds many counts of this clonotype. The chain recombines TRBV29-1 with TRBJ2-5; possibly TRBD1 or TRBD2 for D (5 bases each). The CDR3 contains 14 residues. V lost 4 bases and J 5 bases, leaving 17 bases between the germline ends. Germline V gene lookup returns CDR1 SQVTM and CDR2 ANQGSEA. CDR3 amino acids: CSVGKGTTSETQYF. CDR3 nucleotide sequence: TGCAGCGTTGGGAAAGGGACCACTTCGGAGACCCAGTACTTC.

In its sample, this clonotype was seen many times. The chain employs TRBV6-2 or TRBV6-3 and TRBJ2-3, with D possibly TRBD1 on 6 matching bases. This CDR3 spans 15 amino acids. V was cut by 2 bases and J by 4 bases, with 13 bases left in between. Germline assignment: CDR1 MNHEY and CDR2 SVGEGT. As DNA, the CDR3 is TGTGCCAGCAGTTACGGCGAGGGGGAATCAGATACGCAGTATTTT. This sequence encodes CASSYGEGESDTQYF.